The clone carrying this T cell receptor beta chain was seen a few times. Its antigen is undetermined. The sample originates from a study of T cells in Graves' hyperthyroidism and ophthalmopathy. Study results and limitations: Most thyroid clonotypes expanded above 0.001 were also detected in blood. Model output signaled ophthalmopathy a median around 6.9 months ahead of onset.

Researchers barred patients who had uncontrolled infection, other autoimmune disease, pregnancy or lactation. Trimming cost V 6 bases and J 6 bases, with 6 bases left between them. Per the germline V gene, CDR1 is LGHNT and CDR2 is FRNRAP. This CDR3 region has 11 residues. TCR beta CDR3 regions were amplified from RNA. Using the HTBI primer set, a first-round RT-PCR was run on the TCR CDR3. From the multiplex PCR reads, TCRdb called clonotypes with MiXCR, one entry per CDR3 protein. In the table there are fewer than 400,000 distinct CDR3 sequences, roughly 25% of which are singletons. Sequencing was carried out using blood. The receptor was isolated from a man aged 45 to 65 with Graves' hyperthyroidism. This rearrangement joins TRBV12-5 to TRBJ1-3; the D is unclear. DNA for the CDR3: TGTGCTAGTGGAGGAGAAAACACCATATATTTT. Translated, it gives CASGGENTIYF.